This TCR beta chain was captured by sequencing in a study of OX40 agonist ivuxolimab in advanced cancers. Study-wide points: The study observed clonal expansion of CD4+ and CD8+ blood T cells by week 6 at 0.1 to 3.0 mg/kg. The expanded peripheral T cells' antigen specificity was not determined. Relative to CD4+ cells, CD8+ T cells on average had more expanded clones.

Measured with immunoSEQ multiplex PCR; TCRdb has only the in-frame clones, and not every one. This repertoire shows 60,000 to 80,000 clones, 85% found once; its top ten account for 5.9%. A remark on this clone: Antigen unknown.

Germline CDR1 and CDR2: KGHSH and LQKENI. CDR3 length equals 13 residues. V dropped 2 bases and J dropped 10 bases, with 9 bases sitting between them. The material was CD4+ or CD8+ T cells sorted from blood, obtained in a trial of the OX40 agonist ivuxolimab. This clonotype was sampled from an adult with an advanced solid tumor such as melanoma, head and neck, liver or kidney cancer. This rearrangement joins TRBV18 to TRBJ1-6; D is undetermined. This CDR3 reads CASSPDPNSPLHF. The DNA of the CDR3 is TGTGCCAGCTCACCAGATCCAAACTCACCCCTCCACTTT.